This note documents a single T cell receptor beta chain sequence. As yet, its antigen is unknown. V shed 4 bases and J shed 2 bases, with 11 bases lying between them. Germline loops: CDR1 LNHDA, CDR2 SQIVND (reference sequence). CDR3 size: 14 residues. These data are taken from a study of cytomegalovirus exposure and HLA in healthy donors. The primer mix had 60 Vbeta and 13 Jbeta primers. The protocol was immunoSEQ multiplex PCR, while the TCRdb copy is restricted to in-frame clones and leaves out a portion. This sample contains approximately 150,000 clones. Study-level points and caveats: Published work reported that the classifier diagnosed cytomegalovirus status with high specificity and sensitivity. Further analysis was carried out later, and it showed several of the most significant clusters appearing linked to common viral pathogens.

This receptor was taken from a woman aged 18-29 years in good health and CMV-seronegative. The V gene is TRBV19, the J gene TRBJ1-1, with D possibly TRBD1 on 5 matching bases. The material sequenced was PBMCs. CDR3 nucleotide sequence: TGTGCCAGTAGTACCTTGGACACCAACACTGAAGCTTTCTTT. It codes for CASSTLDTNTEAFF.